This entry lists 13 T cell receptor beta chains sequenced from one sample in a study of cytomegalovirus exposure and HLA in healthy donors. The PCR was carried out with 60 Vbeta primers and 13 Jbeta primers. Libraries were prepared by immunoSEQ multiplex PCR; TCRdb keeps only in-frame clonotypes and omits some of them. The data contain around 100,000 clones, 70% to 85% of them singletons. The sample consisted of PBMCs. Receptors were obtained from a woman between 18 and 29 years old in good health and CMV-seronegative.

V and J are TRBV7-9 and TRBJ1-3; D call uncertain. The V gene's germline CDR1 is SEHNR and CDR2 FQNEAQ (reference sequence). CDR3 length: 15 amino acids. Trimming left V 5 bases short and J 4 bases short, with 15 bases between. The CDR3 region is CASSPSSGVGNTIYF. DNA for the CDR3: TGTGCCAGCAGCCCCAGCTCCGGGGTAGGAAACACCATATATTTT.

A few counts support this clone. The chain couples TRBV28 to TRBJ1-3; D gene ambiguous. Looked up from germline, CDR1 is MDHEN and CDR2 is SYDVKM. The CDR3 is 16 amino acids. V lost 2 bases, J lost 0 bases, and 11 bases lay in between. CDR3 bases: TGTGCCAGCAGTTTAGGTAGTACGAGCTCTGGAAACACCATATATTTT. This sequence encodes CASSLGSTSSGNTIYF. Combining the CDR3 with reference TRBV28 and TRBJ1-3 gives the whole variable domain DVKVTQSSRYLVKRTGEKVFLECVQDMDHENMFWYRQDPGLGLRLIYFSYDVKMKEKGDIPEGYSVSREKKERFSLILESASTNQTSMYLCASSLGSTSSGNTIYFGEGSWLTVV.

V is TRBV19 and J is TRBJ1-6; no reliable D call. Trimming stripped 5 bases from V and 6 bases from J, with 5 bases between. Germline V gives CDR1 LNHDA, CDR2 SQIVND (reference sequence). The CDR3 consists of 12 residues. Here the CDR3 reads CASSLSNSPLHF. DNA for the CDR3: TGTGCCAGTAGTCTCAGTAATTCACCCCTCCACTTT.

This rearrangement joins TRBV10-3 to TRBJ2-5, with 7 nucleotides matching TRBD1. Germline V gene data show CDR1 as ENHRY and CDR2 as SYGVKD. The CDR3 runs 14 residues. V dropped 6 bases and J dropped 5; count of bases not matched to a gene: 9. The DNA of the CDR3 is TGTGCCATCAGCGGGGACAGCACCAAGGAGACCCAGTACTTC. Its protein is CAISGDSTKETQYF.

With regard to this clone: Germline is not matched at one junction end, which may reflect a read error. V usage is TRBV5-4 and J usage is TRBJ2-1; no firm D call. CDR1 and CDR2 (germline): SGHNT, YYREEE (reference sequence). The CDR3 consists of 14 residues. The CDR3 region has the DNA TGTGCCAGCAGGGAGCAGAGTTCCTTCAATGAGCAGTTCTTC. Translation: CASREQSSFNEQFF.

The genes are TRBV9 and TRBJ2-7, with 9 bases aligning to TRBD1. Germline lookup yields CDR1 SGDLS and CDR2 YYNGEE. CDR3 size: 14 residues. Losses at the gene ends were 1 base for V and 4 bases for J; bases not matched to a gene: 3. The CDR3 DNA reads TGTGCCAGCAGCGTACAGGGGACAGGGTACGAGCAGTACTTC. This gives the protein CASSVQGTGYEQYF.

The chain has TRBV7-2 and TRBJ2-2; D uncertain. Germline CDR1 SGHTA, CDR2 FQGNSA. The CDR3 spans 15 residues. The V gene lost 1 base and the J gene lost 1 base, with 7 bases spanning the gap. This CDR3 reads CASSLVGRNTGELFF. The CDR3 coding sequence is TGTGCCAGCAGCTTAGTTGGGCGGAACACCGGGGAGCTGTTTTTT. The full variable domain, with the rest looked up from reference TRBV7-2 and TRBJ2-2, is GAGVSQSPSNKVTEKGKDVELRCDPISGHTALYWYRQSLGQGLEFLIYFQGNSAPDKSGLPSDRFSAERTGGSVSTLTIQRTQQEDSAVYLCASSLVGRNTGELFFGEGSRLTVL.

The rearrangement joins TRBV11-2 to TRBJ1-2, with a weak D call TRBD1 (5 bases). This CDR3 has 14 amino acids. Trimming shortened V by 5 bases and J by 3 bases, and 13 bases separated the two germline ends. In germline, CDR1 is SGHAT, CDR2 FQNNGV. The CDR3 region is CASSARQQDYGYTF. In DNA form, the CDR3 reads TGTGCCAGCAGCGCTCGACAGCAAGACTATGGCTACACCTTC.

This sequence joins TRBV19 and TRBJ2-3; TRBD1 matches 8 bases. Germline CDR1 reads LNHDA; CDR2 reads SQIVND (reference sequence). The CDR3 loop spans 14 amino acids. The V and J ends lost 5 bases and 3 bases, in that order; junction bases with no gene match: 4. In DNA, the CDR3 is TGTGCCAGTAGTGTCAGACAGGGGACAGATACGCAGTATTTT. Encoded protein: CASSVRQGTDTQYF.

The gene calls are TRBV29-1 and TRBJ2-7, with 8 bases identical to TRBD1. The junction had 25 bases not matched to a gene; V was cut back by 6 bases and J by 0 bases. Germline-derived CDR1 and CDR2 are SQVTM and ANQGSEA. The CDR3 is 20 residues long. This chain's CDR3 is CSVEQGGSRSGPLASYEQYF. In nucleotides, the CDR3 is TGCAGCGTGGAACAGGGGGGAAGTCGGAGCGGCCCGCTGGCCTCCTACGAGCAGTACTTC.

The rearrangement joins TRBV5-1 to TRBJ1-1; a possible D gene is TRBD1 (6 bases). CDR3 length: 16 amino acids. Trimming stripped 1 base from V and 2 bases from J, with 15 bases between. Germline V gene lookup returns CDR1 SGHRS and CDR2 YFSETQ. CDR3 amino acids: CASSLLQTGLNTEAFF. The CDR3 DNA is TGCGCCAGCAGCTTGCTACAGACAGGTCTTAACACTGAAGCTTTCTTT.

This chain uses TRBV6-6 with TRBJ2-3; D uncertain. With 4 bases removed from V and 1 base from J, the gap between germline ends came to 15 bases. The CDR3 is 16 residues long. Germline CDR1 and CDR2: MNHNY and SVGAGI (reference sequence). CDR3 DNA: TGTGCCAGCAGTTTCGCCCCTCTAATCGGCACAGATACGCAGTATTTT. Amino acids: CASSFAPLIGTDTQYF.

The V and J genes are TRBV7-2 and TRBJ2-3; D is perhaps TRBD2 (5 bases). This CDR3 is built from 13 residues. Trimming stripped 5 bases from V and 2 bases from J, with 8 bases between. Germline CDR1 reads SGHTA; CDR2 reads FQGNSA. CDR3 DNA: TGTGCCAGCAGCACTAGTCCCACAGATACGCAGTATTTT. Its protein product is CASSTSPTDTQYF.